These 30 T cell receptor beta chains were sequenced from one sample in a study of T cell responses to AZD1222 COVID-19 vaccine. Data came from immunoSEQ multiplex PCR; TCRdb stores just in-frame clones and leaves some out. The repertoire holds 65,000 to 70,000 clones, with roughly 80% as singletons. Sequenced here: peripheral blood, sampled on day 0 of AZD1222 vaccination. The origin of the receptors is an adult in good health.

CDR3 residues: CASSLDGGDPPYEQYF. The CDR3 DNA reads as TGCGCCAGCAGCTTGGACGGGGGTGATCCTCCCTACGAGCAGTACTTC. The chain joins TRBV5-1 to TRBJ2-7; tentative D call: TRBD2 (6 bases). This CDR3 is built from 16 residues. Germline V CDR1 and CDR2: SGHRS, YFSETQ. Trimming removed 0 bases from V and 2 bases from J, with 15 bases in between. Supplemented by reference TRBV5-1 and TRBJ2-7, the full variable domain reads KAGVTQTPRYLIKTRGQQVTLSCSPISGHRSVSWYQQTPGQGLQFLFEYFSETQRNKGNFPGRFSGRQFSNSRSEMNVSTLELGDSALYLCASSLDGGDPPYEQYFGPGTRLTVT.

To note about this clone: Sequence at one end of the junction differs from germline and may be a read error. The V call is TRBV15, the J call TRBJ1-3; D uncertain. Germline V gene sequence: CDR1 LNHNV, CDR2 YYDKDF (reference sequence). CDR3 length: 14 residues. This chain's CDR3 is CATSRPASENTIYF. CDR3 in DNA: TGTGCCACCAGCAGACCGGCCTCTGAAAACACCATATATTTT.

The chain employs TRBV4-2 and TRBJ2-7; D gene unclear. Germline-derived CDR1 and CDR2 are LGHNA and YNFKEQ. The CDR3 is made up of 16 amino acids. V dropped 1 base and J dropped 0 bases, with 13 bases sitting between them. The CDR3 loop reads CASSQVIPVSSYEQYF. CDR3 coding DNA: TGTGCCAGCAGCCAAGTTATTCCCGTCAGCTCCTACGAGCAGTACTTC.

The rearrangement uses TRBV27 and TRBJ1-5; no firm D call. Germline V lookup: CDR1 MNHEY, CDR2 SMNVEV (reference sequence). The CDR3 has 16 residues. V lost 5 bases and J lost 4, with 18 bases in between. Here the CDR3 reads CASSPRESWRNQPQHF. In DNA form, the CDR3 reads TGTGCCAGCAGTCCTCGGGAGTCGTGGCGTAATCAGCCCCAGCATTTT.

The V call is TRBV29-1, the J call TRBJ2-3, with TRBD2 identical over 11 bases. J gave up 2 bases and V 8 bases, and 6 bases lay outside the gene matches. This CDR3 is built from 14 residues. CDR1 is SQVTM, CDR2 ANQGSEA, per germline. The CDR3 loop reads CSTGLAGFTDTQYF. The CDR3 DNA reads TGCAGCACTGGACTAGCGGGCTTCACAGATACGCAGTATTTT.

The CDR3 sequence: CASSQDGGPSNYGYTF. CDR3 coding DNA: TGCGCCAGCAGCCAAGATGGGGGACCATCTAACTATGGCTACACCTTC. The rearrangement joins TRBV4-1 to TRBJ1-2, with D tentatively TRBD1 (5 bases). The CDR3 is made up of 16 amino acids. V gave up 0 bases and J gave up 0 bases, with 11 bases separating them. Looked up from germline, CDR1 is MGHRA and CDR2 is YSYEKL.

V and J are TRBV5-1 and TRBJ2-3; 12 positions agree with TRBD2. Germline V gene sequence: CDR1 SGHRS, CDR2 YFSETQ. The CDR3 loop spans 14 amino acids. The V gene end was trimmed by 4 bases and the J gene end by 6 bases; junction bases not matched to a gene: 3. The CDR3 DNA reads TGCGCCAGCAGCCCCACTAGCGGGGGGGATACGCAGTATTTT. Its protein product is CASSPTSGGDTQYF.

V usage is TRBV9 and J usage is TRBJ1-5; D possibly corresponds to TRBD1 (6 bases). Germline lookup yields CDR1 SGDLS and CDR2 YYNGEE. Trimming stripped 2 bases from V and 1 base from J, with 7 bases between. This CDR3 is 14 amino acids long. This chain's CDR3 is CASSVGTSNQPQHF. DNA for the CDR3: TGTGCCAGCAGCGTCGGGACAAGCAATCAGCCCCAGCATTTT.

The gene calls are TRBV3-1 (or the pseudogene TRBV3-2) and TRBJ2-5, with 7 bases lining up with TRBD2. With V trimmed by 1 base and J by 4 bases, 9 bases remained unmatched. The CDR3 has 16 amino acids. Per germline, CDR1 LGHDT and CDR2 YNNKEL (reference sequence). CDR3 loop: CASSQAREPGGETQYF. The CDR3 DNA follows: TGTGCCAGCAGCCAAGCCAGGGAGCCGGGGGGAGAGACCCAGTACTTC.

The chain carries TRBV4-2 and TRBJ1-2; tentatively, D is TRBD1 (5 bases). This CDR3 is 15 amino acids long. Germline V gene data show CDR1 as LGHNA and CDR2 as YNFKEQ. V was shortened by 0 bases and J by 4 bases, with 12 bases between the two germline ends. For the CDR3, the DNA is TGTGCCAGCAGCCAAGAAGGCGGGGGAGGCTATGGCTACACCTTC. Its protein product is CASSQEGGGGYGYTF.

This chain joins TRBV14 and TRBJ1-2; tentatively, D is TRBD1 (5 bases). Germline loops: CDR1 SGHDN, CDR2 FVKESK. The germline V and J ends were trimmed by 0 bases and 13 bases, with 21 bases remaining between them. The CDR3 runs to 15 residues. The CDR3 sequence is CASSQDLSTASSCTF. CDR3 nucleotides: TGTGCCAGCAGCCAAGATCTATCGACAGCATCGTCGTGCACCTTC.

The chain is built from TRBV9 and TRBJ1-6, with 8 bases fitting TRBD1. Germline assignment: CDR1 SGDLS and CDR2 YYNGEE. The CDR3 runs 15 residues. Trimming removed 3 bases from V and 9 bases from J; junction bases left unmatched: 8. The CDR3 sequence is CASSDQGARGSPLHF. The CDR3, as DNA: TGTGCCAGCAGCGATCAGGGGGCTAGAGGTTCACCCCTCCACTTT.

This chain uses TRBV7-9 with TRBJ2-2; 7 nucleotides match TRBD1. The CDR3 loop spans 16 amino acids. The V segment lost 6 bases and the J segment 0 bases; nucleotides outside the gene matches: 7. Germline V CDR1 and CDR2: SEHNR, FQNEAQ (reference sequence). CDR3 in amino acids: CASRPDQGANTGELFF. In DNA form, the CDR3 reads TGTGCCAGCAGACCCGACCAGGGGGCGAACACCGGGGAGCTGTTTTTT.

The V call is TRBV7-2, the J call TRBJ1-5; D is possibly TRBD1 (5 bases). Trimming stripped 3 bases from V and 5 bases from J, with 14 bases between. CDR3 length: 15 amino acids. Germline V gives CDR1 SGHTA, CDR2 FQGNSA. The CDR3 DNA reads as TGTGCCAGCAGCTTTAGTGTGACAGCGTATCAGCCCCAGCATTTT. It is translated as CASSFSVTAYQPQHF.

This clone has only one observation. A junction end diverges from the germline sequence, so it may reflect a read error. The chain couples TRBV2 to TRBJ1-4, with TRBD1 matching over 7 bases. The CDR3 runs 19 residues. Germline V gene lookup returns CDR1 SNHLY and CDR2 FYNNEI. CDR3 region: CASNEGGAGPAATNEKLFF. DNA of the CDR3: TGTGCCAGCAATGAAGGGGGCGCGGGCCCCGCTGCAACTAATGAAAAACTGTTTTTT.

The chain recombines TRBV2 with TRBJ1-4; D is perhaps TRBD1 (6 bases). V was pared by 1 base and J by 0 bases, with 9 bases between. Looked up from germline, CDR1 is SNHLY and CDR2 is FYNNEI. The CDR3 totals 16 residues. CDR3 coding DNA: TGTGCCAGCAGTGAAGGAGGGGGTGCAACTAATGAAAAACTGTTTTTT. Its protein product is CASSEGGGATNEKLFF.

The CDR3 spells CASSEHQRGSSYNEQFF. As DNA, the CDR3 is TGTGCCAGCAGTGAACACCAGCGGGGGAGCTCCTACAATGAGCAGTTCTTC. V gene TRBV2 combines with J gene TRBJ2-1; 8 positions match TRBD2. CDR3 size: 17 residues. V lost 2 bases and J lost 0; bases outside the gene matches: 6. CDR1 is SNHLY and CDR2 is FYNNEI in the germline V gene.

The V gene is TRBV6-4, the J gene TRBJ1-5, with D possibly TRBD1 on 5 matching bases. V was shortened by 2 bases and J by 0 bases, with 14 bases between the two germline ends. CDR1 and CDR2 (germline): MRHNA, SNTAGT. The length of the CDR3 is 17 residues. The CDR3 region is CASSDGRGGYSNQPQHF. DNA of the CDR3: TGTGCCAGCAGTGACGGTCGCGGGGGGTATAGCAATCAGCCCCAGCATTTT.

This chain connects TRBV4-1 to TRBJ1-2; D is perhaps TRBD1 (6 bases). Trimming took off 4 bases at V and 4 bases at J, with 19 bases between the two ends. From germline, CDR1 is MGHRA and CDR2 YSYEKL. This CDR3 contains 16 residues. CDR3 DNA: TGCGCCAGCAGCCGACTGACAGGACCTATGGGCTATGGCTACACCTTC. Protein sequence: CASSRLTGPMGYGYTF.

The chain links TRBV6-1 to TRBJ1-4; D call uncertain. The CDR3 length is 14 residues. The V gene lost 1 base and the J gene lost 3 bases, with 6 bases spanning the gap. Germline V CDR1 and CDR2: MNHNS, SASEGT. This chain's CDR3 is CASSEVWANEKLFF. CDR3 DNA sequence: TGTGCCAGCAGTGAAGTATGGGCTAATGAAAAACTGTTTTTT.

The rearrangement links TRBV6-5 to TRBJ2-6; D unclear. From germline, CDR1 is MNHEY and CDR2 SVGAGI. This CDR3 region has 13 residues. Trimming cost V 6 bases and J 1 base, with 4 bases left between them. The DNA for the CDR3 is TGTGCCAGCAGGGAGTCTGGGGCCAACGTCCTGACTTTC. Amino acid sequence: CASRESGANVLTF.

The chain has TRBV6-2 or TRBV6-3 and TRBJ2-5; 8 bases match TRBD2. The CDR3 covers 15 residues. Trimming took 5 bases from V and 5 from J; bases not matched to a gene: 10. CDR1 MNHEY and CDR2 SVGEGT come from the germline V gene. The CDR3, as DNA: TGTGCCAGCAGTCCCGGGACTAGTGGTACTGAGACCCAGTACTTC. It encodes CASSPGTSGTETQYF.

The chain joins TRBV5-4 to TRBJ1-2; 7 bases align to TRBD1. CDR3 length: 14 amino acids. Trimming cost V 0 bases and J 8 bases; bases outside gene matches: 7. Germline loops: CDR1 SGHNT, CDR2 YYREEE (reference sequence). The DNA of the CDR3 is TGTGCCAGCAGCTTGGTTACAGGGGCTGGCGGCTACACCTTC. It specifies CASSLVTGAGGYTF. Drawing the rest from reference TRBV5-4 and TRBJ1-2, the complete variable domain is ETGVTQSPTHLIKTRGQQVTLRCSSQSGHNTVSWYQQALGQGPQFIFQYYREEENGRGNFPPRFSGLQFPNYSSELNVNALELDDSALYLCASSLVTGAGGYTFGSGTRLTVV.

The CDR3 loop reads CASSQTDRGVTGELFF. The CDR3 DNA reads TGCGCCAGCAGCCAGACTGACAGGGGCGTCACCGGGGAGCTGTTTTTT. The J gene is TRBJ2-2, the V gene TRBV4-1, with 8 bases fitting TRBD1. Germline V gene lookup returns CDR1 MGHRA and CDR2 YSYEKL. The CDR3 covers 16 residues. V was pared by 3 bases and J by 4 bases, with 7 bases of the junction left unmatched.

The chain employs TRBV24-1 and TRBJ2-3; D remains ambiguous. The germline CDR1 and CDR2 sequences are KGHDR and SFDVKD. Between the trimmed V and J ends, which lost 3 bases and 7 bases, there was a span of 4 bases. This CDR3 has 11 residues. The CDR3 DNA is TGTGCCACCAGTGATCTCTATACGCAGTATTTT. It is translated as CATSDLYTQYF.

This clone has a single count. CDR3 sequence reads: CSVDPGQGARRGGGYTF. CDR3 nucleotides: TGCAGCGTTGACCCGGGACAGGGGGCTCGGAGGGGTGGTGGCTACACCTTC. The chain combines TRBV29-1 with TRBJ1-2, with 12 bases fitting TRBD1. This CDR3 comprises 17 residues. The germline V gene encodes CDR1 SQVTM and CDR2 ANQGSEA. V was clipped by 3 bases and J by 7 bases; unmatched bases: 15.

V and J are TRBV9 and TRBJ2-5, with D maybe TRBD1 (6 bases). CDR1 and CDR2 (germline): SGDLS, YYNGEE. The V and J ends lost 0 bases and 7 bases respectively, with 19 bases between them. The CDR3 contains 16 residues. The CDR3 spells CASSVAVGAAYRTQYF. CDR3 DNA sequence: TGTGCCAGCAGCGTAGCGGTGGGGGCTGCCTATCGGACCCAGTACTTC.

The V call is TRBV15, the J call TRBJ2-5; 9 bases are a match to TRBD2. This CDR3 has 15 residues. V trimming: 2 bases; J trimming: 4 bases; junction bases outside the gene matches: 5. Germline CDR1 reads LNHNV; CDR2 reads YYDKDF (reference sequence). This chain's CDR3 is CATSRRAGGRETQYF. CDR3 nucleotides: TGTGCCACCAGCAGAAGAGCGGGGGGAAGAGAGACCCAGTACTTC.

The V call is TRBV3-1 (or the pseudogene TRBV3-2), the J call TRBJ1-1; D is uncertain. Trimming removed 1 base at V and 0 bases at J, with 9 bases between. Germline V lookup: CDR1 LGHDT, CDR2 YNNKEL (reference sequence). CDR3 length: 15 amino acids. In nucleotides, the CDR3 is TGTGCCAGCAGCCAAGGAAGACGGCTGAACACTGAAGCTTTCTTT. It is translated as CASSQGRRLNTEAFF.

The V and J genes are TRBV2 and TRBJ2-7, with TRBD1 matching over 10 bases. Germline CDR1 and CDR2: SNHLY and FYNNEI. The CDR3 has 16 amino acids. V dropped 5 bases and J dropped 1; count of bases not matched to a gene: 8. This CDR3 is CASSPRDRGHSYEQYF. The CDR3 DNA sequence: TGTGCCAGCAGTCCCCGCGACAGGGGGCATTCCTACGAGCAGTACTTC.